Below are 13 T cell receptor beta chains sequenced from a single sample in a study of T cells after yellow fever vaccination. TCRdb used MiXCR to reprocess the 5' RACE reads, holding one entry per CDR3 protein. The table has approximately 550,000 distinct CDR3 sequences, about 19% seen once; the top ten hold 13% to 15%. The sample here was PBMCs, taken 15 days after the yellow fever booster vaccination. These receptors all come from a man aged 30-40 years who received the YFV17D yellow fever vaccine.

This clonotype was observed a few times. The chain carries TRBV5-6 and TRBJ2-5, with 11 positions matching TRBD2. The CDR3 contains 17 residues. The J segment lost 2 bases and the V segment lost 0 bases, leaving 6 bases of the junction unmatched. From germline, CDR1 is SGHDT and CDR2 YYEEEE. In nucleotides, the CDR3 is TGTGCCAGCAGCTTGGTCCTAGCGGGAGGAGGGCAAGAGACCCAGTACTTC. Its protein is CASSLVLAGGGQETQYF.

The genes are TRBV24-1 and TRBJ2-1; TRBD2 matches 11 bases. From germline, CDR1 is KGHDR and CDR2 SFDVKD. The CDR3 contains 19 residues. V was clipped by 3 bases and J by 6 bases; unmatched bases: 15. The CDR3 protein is CATSDHQPRLAGRLNEQFF. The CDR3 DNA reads TGTGCCACCAGTGATCATCAACCTAGACTAGCGGGAAGACTCAATGAGCAGTTCTTC.

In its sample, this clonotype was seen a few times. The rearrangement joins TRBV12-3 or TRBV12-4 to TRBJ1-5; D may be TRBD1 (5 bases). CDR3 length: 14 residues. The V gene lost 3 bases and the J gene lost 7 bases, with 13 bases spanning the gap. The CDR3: CASSFLVGVQPQHF. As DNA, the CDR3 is TGTGCCAGCAGTTTTTTGGTGGGGGTCCAGCCCCAGCATTTT.

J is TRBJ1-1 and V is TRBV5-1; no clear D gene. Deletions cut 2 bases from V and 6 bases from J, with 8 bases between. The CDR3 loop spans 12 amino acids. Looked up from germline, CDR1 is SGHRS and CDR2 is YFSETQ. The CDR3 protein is CASSLGASEAFF. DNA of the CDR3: TGCGCCAGCAGCTTAGGAGCCTCTGAAGCTTTCTTT.

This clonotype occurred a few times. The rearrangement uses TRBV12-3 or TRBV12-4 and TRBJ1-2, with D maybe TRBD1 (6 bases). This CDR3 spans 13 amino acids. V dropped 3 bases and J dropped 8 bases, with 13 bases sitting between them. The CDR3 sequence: CASSFRDMRGYTF. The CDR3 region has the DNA TGTGCCAGCAGTTTCCGGGACATGAGGGGCTACACCTTC.

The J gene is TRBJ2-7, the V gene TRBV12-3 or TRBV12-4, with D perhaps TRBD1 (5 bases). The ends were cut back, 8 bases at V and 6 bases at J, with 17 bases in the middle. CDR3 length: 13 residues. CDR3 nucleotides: TGTGCCAGCCATTCGCGGACAACCTCCGAGCAGTACTTC. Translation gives CASHSRTTSEQYF.

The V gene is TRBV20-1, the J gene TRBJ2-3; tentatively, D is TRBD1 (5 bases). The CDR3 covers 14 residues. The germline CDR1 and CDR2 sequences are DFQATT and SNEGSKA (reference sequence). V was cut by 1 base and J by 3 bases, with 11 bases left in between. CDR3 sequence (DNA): TGCAGTGCTAGAGTCATACAGGAAACAGATACGCAGTATTTT. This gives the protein CSARVIQETDTQYF.

CDR3 coding DNA: TGTGCCAGCAGCGTAAGGGGAGAGACAGATACGCAGTATTTT. It yields the protein CASSVRGETDTQYF. This sequence joins TRBV9 and TRBJ2-3; D tentatively fits TRBD1 or TRBD2 (5 bases each). V gave up 1 base and J gave up 3 bases, with 9 bases separating them. Germline-derived CDR1 and CDR2 are SGDLS and YYNGEE. This CDR3 has 14 amino acids. Full variable domain (rest looked up from reference TRBV9 and TRBJ2-3): DSGVTQTPKHLITATGQRVTLRCSPRSGDLSVYWYQQSLDQGLQFLIQYYNGEERAKGNILERFSAQQFPDLHSELNLSSLELGDSALYFCASSVRGETDTQYFGPGTRLTVL.

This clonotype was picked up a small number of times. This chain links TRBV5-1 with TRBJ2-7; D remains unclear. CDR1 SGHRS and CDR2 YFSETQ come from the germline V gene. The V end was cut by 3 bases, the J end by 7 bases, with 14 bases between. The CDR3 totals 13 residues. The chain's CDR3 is CASSSETLGEQYF. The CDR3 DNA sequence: TGCGCCAGCAGCTCGGAAACCCTAGGTGAGCAGTACTTC. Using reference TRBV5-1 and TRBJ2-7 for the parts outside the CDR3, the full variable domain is KAGVTQTPRYLIKTRGQQVTLSCSPISGHRSVSWYQQTPGQGLQFLFEYFSETQRNKGNFPGRFSGRQFSNSRSEMNVSTLELGDSALYLCASSSETLGEQYFGPGTRLTVT.

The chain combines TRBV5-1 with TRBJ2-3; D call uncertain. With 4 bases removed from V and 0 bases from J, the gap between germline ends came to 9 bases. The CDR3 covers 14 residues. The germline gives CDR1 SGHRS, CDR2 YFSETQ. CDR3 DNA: TGCGCCAGCAGCATCCCCACTAGCACAGATACGCAGTATTTT. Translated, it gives CASSIPTSTDTQYF.

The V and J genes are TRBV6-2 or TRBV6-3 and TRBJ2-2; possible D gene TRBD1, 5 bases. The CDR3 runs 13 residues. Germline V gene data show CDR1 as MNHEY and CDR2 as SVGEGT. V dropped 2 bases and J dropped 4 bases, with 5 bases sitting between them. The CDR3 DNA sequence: TGTGCCAGCAGTTACGGGGCCACCGGGGAGCTGTTTTTT. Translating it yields CASSYGATGELFF.

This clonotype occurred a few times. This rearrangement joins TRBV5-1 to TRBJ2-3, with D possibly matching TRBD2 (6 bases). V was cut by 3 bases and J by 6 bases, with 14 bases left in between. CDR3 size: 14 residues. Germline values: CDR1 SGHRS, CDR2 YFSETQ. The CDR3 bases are TGCGCCAGCAGCTCGGAGGGGATAGGGGATACGCAGTATTTT. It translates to CASSSEGIGDTQYF.

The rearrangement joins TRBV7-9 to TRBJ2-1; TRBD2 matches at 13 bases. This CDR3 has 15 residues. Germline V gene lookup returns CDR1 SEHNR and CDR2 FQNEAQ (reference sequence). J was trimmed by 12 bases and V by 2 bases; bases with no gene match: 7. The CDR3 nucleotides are TGTGCCAGCAGCTTATCGCCGGGACTAGCGGGACGGCAGTTCTTC. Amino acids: CASSLSPGLAGRQFF.